The 17 T cell receptor beta chains reported below all come from one sample, sequenced in a study of cytomegalovirus exposure and HLA in healthy donors. 60 Vbeta and 13 Jbeta primers were used in PCR. TCRdb's table, derived via immunoSEQ multiplex PCR, lists solely in-frame clones and lacks some. The sample holds around 140,000 clones. Sequencing was done on a sample of PBMCs. These receptors originate from a male donor in good health and CMV-seronegative.

The rearrangement uses TRBV6-6 and TRBJ2-7, with a tentative D call TRBD1 (6 bases). This CDR3 comprises 13 residues. Germline V lookup: CDR1 MNHNY, CDR2 SVGAGI (reference sequence). The ends were cut back, 7 bases at V and 6 bases at J, with 16 bases in the middle. The CDR3 bases are TGTGCCAGCATCCGGGACATAAGGACCGAGCAGTACTTC. Amino acids: CASIRDIRTEQYF.

The chain carries TRBV7-9 and TRBJ2-1; D is perhaps TRBD2 (5 bases). Germline CDR1 and CDR2: SEHNR and FQNEAQ (reference sequence). This CDR3 region has 16 residues. V lost 3 bases, J lost 4 bases, and 16 bases lay in between. This chain's CDR3 is CASSLEAWARYNEQFF. CDR3 sequence (DNA): TGTGCCAGCAGCTTGGAGGCGTGGGCTCGGTACAATGAGCAGTTCTTC. The whole variable domain, filled in from reference TRBV7-9 and TRBJ2-1, reads DTGVSQNPRHKITKRGQNVTFRCDPISEHNRLYWYRQTLGQGPEFLTYFQNEAQLEKSRLLSDRFSAERPKGSFSTLEIQRTEQGDSAMYLCASSLEAWARYNEQFFGPGTRLTVL.

This sequence joins TRBV5-1 and TRBJ1-1, with no clear D. Trimming took 0 bases from V and 6 from J, leaving 6 bases between them. Germline CDR1 and CDR2: SGHRS and YFSETQ. This CDR3 has 12 amino acids. CDR3 in DNA: TGCGCCAGCAGCTTGGTTCCCGCTGAAGCTTTCTTT. As protein: CASSLVPAEAFF.

The rearrangement links TRBV6-5 to TRBJ2-1; weak D call: TRBD2 (6 bases). Germline values: CDR1 MNHEY, CDR2 SVGAGI. The CDR3 runs 15 residues. V was shortened by 3 bases and J by 4 bases, with 13 bases between the two germline ends. The CDR3 region is CASSYGGTTYNEQFF. In DNA, the CDR3 is TGTGCCAGCAGTTATGGGGGGACCACGTACAATGAGCAGTTCTTC.

The rearrangement uses TRBV30 and TRBJ2-1; D unclear. The CDR3 covers 15 residues. The V end was cut by 0 bases, the J end by 0 bases, with 9 bases between. CDR1 and CDR2 (germline): GTSNPN, SVGIG (reference sequence). DNA of the CDR3: TGTGCCTGGAGTGTACGCGCGAGCTCCTACAATGAGCAGTTCTTC. Translating it yields CAWSVRASSYNEQFF.

The V call is TRBV7-2, the J call TRBJ2-1; 11 nucleotides agree with TRBD2. V shed 8 bases and J 6 bases; nucleotides not matched to a gene: 18. In germline, CDR1 is SGHTA, CDR2 FQGNSA. This CDR3 is 18 amino acids long. The CDR3 loop reads CASGFQLTSGVGPNEQFF. CDR3 nucleotides: TGTGCCAGCGGGTTCCAATTGACTAGCGGGGTGGGGCCCAATGAGCAGTTCTTC.

V gene TRBV6-5 combines with J gene TRBJ1-5; D is unclear. The CDR3 runs 13 residues. Germline-derived CDR1 and CDR2 are MNHEY and SVGAGI. V lost 5 bases and J 2 bases, leaving 7 bases between the germline ends. CDR3 loop: CASSPGGNQPQHF. The CDR3 nucleotides are TGTGCCAGCAGTCCCGGGGGCAATCAGCCCCAGCATTTT.

V and J are TRBV5-6 and TRBJ1-1; 7 bases agree with TRBD1. CDR1 and CDR2 from the germline V gene are SGHDT and YYEEEE. Trimming removed 0 bases from V and 5 bases from J; junction bases left unmatched: 1. The CDR3 has 13 residues. CDR3 region: CASSLDRGTEAFF. The CDR3 DNA sequence: TGTGCCAGCAGCTTGGACAGGGGTACTGAAGCTTTCTTT.

The CDR3 sequence: CASRRDRSAYEQYF. In DNA form, the CDR3 reads TGTGCCAGCAGGAGGGACAGGTCTGCCTACGAGCAGTACTTC. The chain links TRBV2 to TRBJ2-7; 8 bases are shared with TRBD1. The CDR3 extends over 14 amino acids. Germline V gene data show CDR1 as SNHLY and CDR2 as FYNNEI. The junction had 6 bases not matched to a gene; V was cut back by 6 bases and J by 2 bases.

The CDR3 nucleotides are TGTGCCAGTAGTATAGACGGTCAGACTTTCCTTCAGCCCCAGCATTTT. Amino acids: CASSIDGQTFLQPQHF. The V gene is TRBV19, the J gene TRBJ1-5, with D hard to call. This CDR3 comprises 16 residues. Per the germline V gene, CDR1 is LNHDA and CDR2 is SQIVND (reference sequence). V lost 0 bases and J lost 6, with 15 bases in between.

The chain joins TRBV30 to TRBJ2-7; D not resolved. Trimming left V 0 bases short and J 2 bases short, with 5 bases between. The CDR3 has 12 amino acids. The germline gives CDR1 GTSNPN, CDR2 SVGIG (reference sequence). The CDR3 spells CAWSVQPYEQYF. DNA for the CDR3: TGTGCCTGGAGTGTACAACCCTACGAGCAGTACTTC.

This chain uses TRBV15 with TRBJ1-3; D gene ambiguous. CDR1 LNHNV and CDR2 YYDKDF come from the germline V gene (reference sequence). The CDR3 spans 14 residues. V was shortened by 0 bases and J by 7 bases, with 10 bases between the two germline ends. The CDR3 sequence: CATSRDGAQNTIYF. The CDR3 DNA reads as TGTGCCACCAGCAGAGATGGAGCCCAGAACACCATATATTTT.

The CDR3 sequence: CASRREVTEAFF. For the CDR3, the DNA is TGTGCCAGCCGTCGGGAGGTAACTGAAGCTTTCTTT. J is TRBJ1-1 and V is TRBV6-1; D not certain. V was clipped by 8 bases and J by 5 bases, with 12 bases between them. CDR1 MNHNS and CDR2 SASEGT come from the germline V gene. The CDR3 contains 12 residues.

This chain uses TRBV7-9 with TRBJ1-3; TRBD1 might be the D (5 bases). The CDR3 consists of 14 residues. In germline, CDR1 is SEHNR, CDR2 FQNEAQ (reference sequence). With 5 bases removed from V and 2 bases from J, the gap between germline ends came to 10 bases. As DNA, the CDR3 is TGTGCCAGCAGCCCGGGGACTCCTGGAAACACCATATATTTT. This encodes CASSPGTPGNTIYF. Full variable domain (missing parts from reference TRBV7-9 and TRBJ1-3): DTGVSQNPRHKITKRGQNVTFRCDPISEHNRLYWYRQTLGQGPEFLTYFQNEAQLEKSRLLSDRFSAERPKGSFSTLEIQRTEQGDSAMYLCASSPGTPGNTIYFGEGSWLTVV.

CDR3 in amino acids: CAIAALPQTQYF. The CDR3 DNA reads as TGTGCCATCGCGGCCCTACCCCAGACCCAGTACTTC. The chain is built from TRBV10-3 and TRBJ2-5; D is unresolved. This CDR3 comprises 12 residues. Trimming removed 8 bases at V and 6 bases at J, with 13 bases between. CDR1 and CDR2 (germline): ENHRY, SYGVKD.

CDR3 bases: TGTGCCAGCAGCGCGGGGGGAATCGATGAAAAACTGTTTTTT. Protein: CASSAGGIDEKLFF. V and J are TRBV9 and TRBJ1-4; the D gene is possibly TRBD1 (5 bases). The CDR3 is made up of 14 amino acids. The V end was cut by 3 bases, the J end by 6 bases, with 12 bases between. Germline V lookup: CDR1 SGDLS, CDR2 YYNGEE.

The chain is built from TRBV10-2 and TRBJ2-5; D not resolved. Germline V gives CDR1 WSHSY, CDR2 SAAADI. The CDR3 loop spans 14 amino acids. With 2 bases removed from V and 3 bases from J, the gap between germline ends came to 10 bases. DNA of the CDR3: TGCGCCAGCAGTGAGAGAGGCAGAAAAGAGACCCAGTACTTC. Translation gives CASSERGRKETQYF.